This TCR beta chain was sequenced in a study of T-cell memory formation after mild COVID-19. TCRdb itself ran the 5' RACE reads through MiXCR, one entry per CDR3 protein. This sample has 450,000 or so distinct CDR3 sequences, with about 23% found just once. Trimming took 5 bases from V and 1 from J, leaving 17 bases between them. This CDR3 region has 16 residues. Germline V gives CDR1 DFQATT, CDR2 SNEGSKA (reference sequence). This TCR was recovered from an adult woman who had mild COVID-19 (a few samples of this study predate the infection). Cell type and time point are not known. Input material: PBMCs or a T cell subset sorted from them (not recorded which). The rearrangement uses TRBV20-1 and TRBJ2-2; maybe TRBD1 (5 bases). CDR3 sequence: CSASPPRQGNTGELFF. The CDR3 DNA sequence: TGCAGTGCTTCACCCCCCCGGCAGGGGAACACCGGGGAGCTGTTTTTT.